The clone carrying this T cell receptor (beta chain) turned up a few times. Antigen unknown. The data derive from a study of early T cells in non-severe SARS-CoV-2 infection. The overall study: The chains were unpaired, and the sequenced material was bulk RNA from unsorted whole blood. Whole-study findings and limits: Sequences matched to VDJdb favored anti-spike CD8 responses, while private and CD4 specificities were missed.

In the library, individual cDNA molecules carried attached unique molecular identifiers. TCRdb re-called the 5' RACE reads through MiXCR, storing one row per CDR3 protein. The sample carries nearly 60,000 distinct CDR3 sequences, about 13% recorded once. Germline loops: CDR1 MDHEN, CDR2 SYDVKM. The CDR3 is made up of 16 amino acids. The J segment lost 4 bases and the V segment lost 4 bases, leaving 6 bases of the junction unmatched. The sequencing input was whole blood. V and J are TRBV28 and TRBJ2-3; 12 bases map to TRBD2. The receptor was isolated from an adult who was a healthcare worker with PCR-confirmed SARS-CoV-2 infection or an uninfected control (not recorded which). In nucleotides, the CDR3 is TGTGCCAGCAGTTGGGGCCCTAGCGGGGGGGCAGATACGCAGTATTTT. Its translation: CASSWGPSGGADTQYF.